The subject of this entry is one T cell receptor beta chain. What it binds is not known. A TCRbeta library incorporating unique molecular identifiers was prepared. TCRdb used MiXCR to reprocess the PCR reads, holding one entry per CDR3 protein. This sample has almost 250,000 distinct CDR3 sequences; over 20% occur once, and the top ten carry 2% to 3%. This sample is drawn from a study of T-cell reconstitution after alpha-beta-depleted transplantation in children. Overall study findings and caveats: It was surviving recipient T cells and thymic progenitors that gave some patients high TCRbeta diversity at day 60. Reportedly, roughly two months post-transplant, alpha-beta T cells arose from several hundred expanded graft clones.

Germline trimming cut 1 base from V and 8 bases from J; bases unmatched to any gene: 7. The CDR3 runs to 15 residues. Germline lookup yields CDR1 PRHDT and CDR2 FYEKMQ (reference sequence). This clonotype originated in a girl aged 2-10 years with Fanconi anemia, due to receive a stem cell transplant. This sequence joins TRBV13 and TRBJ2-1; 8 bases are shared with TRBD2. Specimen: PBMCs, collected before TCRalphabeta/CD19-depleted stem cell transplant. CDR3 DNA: TGTGCCAGCAGCTTAGACGGGAGGGCCGTGGATGAGCAGTTCTTC. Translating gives CASSLDGRAVDEQFF.